This T cell receptor (beta chain) was observed in a study of cytotoxic CD8 clonotypes in ibrutinib-treated CLL. Whole-study context: The patients comprised some twelve relapsed/refractory and around 16 treatment-naive cases, about 18 IGHV unmutated. By median roughly 68 months, 12 had progressed and approximately 15 stayed remitted; responses had been 2 complete and about 24 partial.

Study-wide results and caveats: Sampling schedules were unmatched across sustained-remission and progressing patients.

In this sample, this clone turned up many times. The target antigen is unknown. Cryopreserved PBMCs yielded about 2.1 micrograms of genomic DNA for TCR beta libraries. The CDR3 contains 14 residues. Germline CDR1 is LGHNA and CDR2 is YNFKEQ. V was pared by 1 base and J by 5 bases, with 9 bases between. The table came from immunoSEQ multiplex PCR; TCRdb's copy has only in-frame clones and leaves some out. This table holds over 130,000 clones, around 80% found once. The chain couples TRBV4-2 to TRBJ2-1, with D possibly TRBD1 on 5 matching bases. Here the sequenced sample was PBMCs, taken after 36 months of ibrutinib treatment. The TCR was taken from a human donor with chronic lymphocytic leukemia. The CDR3 is CASSQVGHNNEQFF. The CDR3 DNA reads TGTGCCAGCAGCCAAGTGGGGCATAACAATGAGCAGTTCTTC.